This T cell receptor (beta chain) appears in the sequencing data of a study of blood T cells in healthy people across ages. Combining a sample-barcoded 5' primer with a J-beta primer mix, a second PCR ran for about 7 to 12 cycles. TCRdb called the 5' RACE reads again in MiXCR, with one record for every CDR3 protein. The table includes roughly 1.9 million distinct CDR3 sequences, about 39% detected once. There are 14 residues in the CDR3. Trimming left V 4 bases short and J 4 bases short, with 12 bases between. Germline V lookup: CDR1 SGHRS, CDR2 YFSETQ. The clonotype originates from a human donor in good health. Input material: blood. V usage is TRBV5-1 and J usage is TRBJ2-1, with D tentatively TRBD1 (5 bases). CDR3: CASSIRTTYNEQFF. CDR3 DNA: TGCGCCAGCAGCATCCGGACAACTTACAATGAGCAGTTCTTC.